This TCR beta chain appears in the sequencing data of a study of blood T cells in healthy people across ages. The CDR3 consists of 16 residues. V trimming: 3 bases; J trimming: 0 bases; junction bases outside the gene matches: 6. Germline V gene lookup returns CDR1 LGHNA and CDR2 YNFKEQ. Alongside a J-beta primer mix, a sample-barcoded 5' primer served in a second PCR lasting about 6 to 12 cycles. A template-switch adaptor with 12 random nucleotides tagged each cDNA molecule. Each CDR3 protein gets one entry after TCRdb re-called the 5' RACE reads with MiXCR. The data contain around 1,800,000 distinct CDR3 sequences, around 42% of them singletons.

Sequencing was performed on blood. V and J are TRBV4-2 and TRBJ1-1; 8 nucleotides line up with TRBD1. This clonotype originated in a human donor in good health. CDR3 in amino acids: CASSHDRGSMNTEAFF. The CDR3 region has the DNA TGTGCCAGCAGCCATGACAGGGGAAGCATGAACACTGAAGCTTTCTTT.